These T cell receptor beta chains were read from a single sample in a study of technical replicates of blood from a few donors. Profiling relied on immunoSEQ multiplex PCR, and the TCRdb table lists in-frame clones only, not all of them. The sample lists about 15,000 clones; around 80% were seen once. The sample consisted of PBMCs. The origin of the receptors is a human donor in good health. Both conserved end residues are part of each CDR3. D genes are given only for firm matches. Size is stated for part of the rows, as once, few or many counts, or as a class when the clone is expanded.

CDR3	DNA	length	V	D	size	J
CASRPGGTYNEQFF	TGTGCCAGCAGGCCGGGAGGTACCTACAATGAGCAGTTCTTC	14	TRBV28	TRBD2	.	TRBJ2-1
CASSLHQGGAGETQYF	TGTGCCAGCAGCTTACACCAGGGAGGGGCCGGGGAGACCCAGTACTTC	16	TRBV7-3	TRBD2	.	TRBJ2-5
CASSTGQGYNEQFF	TGTGCCAGTAGTACGGGACAGGGCTACAATGAGCAGTTCTTC	14	TRBV19	TRBD1	.	TRBJ2-1
CASSANTQPQHF	TGTGCCAGCAGTGCAAACACTCAGCCCCAGCATTTT	12	TRBV6-1	.	.	TRBJ1-5
CSVPGQGYEQYF	TGCAGCGTACCGGGACAGGGTTACGAGCAGTACTTC	12	TRBV29-1	TRBD1	.	TRBJ2-7
CASSLAGHLADTQYF	TGTGCCAGCAGCTTAGCAGGACACCTCGCAGATACGCAGTATTTT	15	TRBV7-8	.	.	TRBJ2-3
CASSQGSNEQFF	TGTGCCAGTAGCCAGGGATCCAATGAGCAGTTCTTC	12	TRBV19	.	.	TRBJ2-1
CASSATDRPSYEQYF	TGTGCCAGCAGCGCGACGGACAGGCCTTCCTACGAGCAGTACTTC	15	TRBV9	TRBD1	once	TRBJ2-7
CASSLSGSGTQYF	TGTGCCAGCAGCTTAAGCGGGTCTGGTACGCAGTATTTT	13	TRBV7-3	.	.	TRBJ2-3
CASSSLAVSSYNEQFF	TGTGCCAGCAGTTCCCTAGCGGTTAGCTCCTACAATGAGCAGTTCTTC	16	TRBV27	TRBD2	.	TRBJ2-1